This T cell receptor (beta chain) was recorded in a study of beta chain features in type 1 diabetes. Germline lookup yields CDR1 MGHDK and CDR2 SYGVNS. V shed 3 bases, J shed 4 bases, and the junction held 10 bases outside the gene matches. This CDR3 is 16 amino acids long. This clone was counted between two and nine times. Expressed TCRB transcripts were sequenced, since all the RNA that had been isolated was reverse transcribed. Some clones are missing from TCRdb's copy, which holds only in-frame ones; the method was immunoSEQ multiplex PCR. The sample contains about 340,000 clones, around 7.6% of which appear only once. Every donor had blood drawn once into heparin, about 116 mL on average.

The chain recombines TRBV25-1 with TRBJ2-5; 8 nucleotides line up with TRBD1. Sequences were obtained from central memory CD4+ T cells from blood. The TCR sequence derives from a woman aged 18-29 years in good health. The CDR3 DNA sequence: TGTGCCAGCAGTGATGTGCGCAGGGGGCAGAGAGAGACCCAGTACTTC. Translation: CASSDVRRGQRETQYF. Combining the CDR3 with reference TRBV25-1 and TRBJ2-5 gives the whole variable domain EADIYQTPRYLVIGTGKKITLECSQTMGHDKMYWYQQDPGMELHLIHYSYGVNSTEKGDLSSESTVSRIRTEHFPLTLESARPSHTSQYLCASSDVRRGQRETQYFGPGTRLLVL.